This note documents a single T cell receptor (beta chain) sequence. The sample is drawn from a study of OX40 agonist ivuxolimab in advanced cancers. Study background: Three dose-escalation patients had partial responses: one with hepatocellular carcinoma and two with cutaneous melanoma.

Libraries were prepared by immunoSEQ multiplex PCR; TCRdb keeps only in-frame clonotypes and omits some of them. The sample holds some 40,000 clones; 80% to 95% are singletons and the top ten take 20% to 25%. The sequence was collected from an adult with an advanced solid tumor such as melanoma, head and neck, liver or kidney cancer. The sequencing here drew on CD4+ or CD8+ T cells sorted from blood, taken in a trial of the OX40 agonist ivuxolimab.

Here the CDR3 DNA reads TGTGCCAGCTGCCCATTGTACCAAGAGACCCAGTACTTC. Amino acids: CASCPLYQETQYF. The genes are TRBV6-6 and TRBJ2-5; no definite D call. The CDR3 loop spans 13 amino acids. The germline V gene encodes CDR1 MNHNY and CDR2 SVGAGI (reference sequence). V lost 8 bases to trimming and J lost 0 bases, with 10 bases between them.